This entry features one TCR beta chain sequence. Its antigen is not identified. Negative isolation was applied to CD8+ and CD4+ T cells, and FACS enrichment was applied to TEMRA cells. Random hexamers were used to reverse transcribe roughly 0.5 to 1 ug of RNA. Amplification of TCR beta CDR3 used immunoSEQ multiplex PCR across 54 Vbeta and 13 Jbeta. TCRdb used MiXCR to reprocess the immunoSEQ multiplex PCR reads, holding one entry per CDR3 protein. This sample has some 68,000 distinct CDR3 sequences, with 93% found just once. This record comes from a study of CD8 T cells in Susac syndrome. Study conclusions and caveats: CD4+ repertoires of Susac syndrome patients lacked detectable clonal expansion.

This TCR was sampled from a human donor with Susac syndrome. The sequenced sample consisted of CD4+ T cells from PBMCs.

The CDR3 DNA sequence: TGTGCCAGCTCACCATTTTCACGGACGAACACTGAAGCTTTCTTT. Its translation: CASSPFSRTNTEAFF. The chain employs TRBV18 and TRBJ1-1, with D unclear. Germline V CDR1 and CDR2: KGHSH, LQKENI. The CDR3 is 15 residues long. V was pared by 2 bases and J by 1 base, with 11 bases between.